This TCR beta chain was observed in a study of CD8 T cells in Susac syndrome. Random hexamers were used to reverse transcribe roughly 0.45 to 1 ug of RNA. TCRdb re-derived calls from the immunoSEQ multiplex PCR reads in MiXCR, one entry per CDR3 protein. The sample includes roughly 80,000 distinct CDR3 sequences, roughly 95% of them seen just once. TCR beta sequencing was performed on blood CD8+ and CD4+ T cells. TEMRA cells were FACS-enriched, with CD8+ and CD4+ T cells isolated negatively. Germline CDR1 is KGHSH and CDR2 is LQKENI. Trimming cost V 5 bases and J 2 bases, with 12 bases left between them. This CDR3 comprises 14 residues. The study, taken as a whole, reports: Clonal expansion involving Susac CD8+ cells peaked in TEMRA cells and active patients.

Comments on this clonotype: Its antigen is unknown.

The sequencing sample was made of CD8+ T cells from PBMCs. This rearrangement joins TRBV18 to TRBJ2-5; perhaps TRBD1 as D (5 bases). The receptor was isolated from a human donor with Susac syndrome. CDR3 loop: CASSATDLQETQYF. The CDR3 coding sequence is TGTGCCAGCTCAGCGACAGACCTACAAGAGACCCAGTACTTC.